What follows is one T cell receptor (beta chain) and its context. The antigen is unknown. This record comes from a study of pediatric ulcerative colitis. Study-wide results and caveats: Total lymphocyte DNA, not sorted subsets, was the template. A couple of rectal CDR3 clonotypes occurred in all ulcerative colitis patients. Blood-rectal clonal overlap within each person was significantly higher in ulcerative colitis patients than controls.

Trimming shortened V by 3 bases and J by 2 bases, and 17 bases separated the two germline ends. The CDR3 covers 15 residues. Germline V lookup: CDR1 SQVTM, CDR2 ANQGSEA. Each sample received Survey-level depth of up to 500,000 reads. Generated by immunoSEQ multiplex PCR, the TCRdb table keeps only in-frame clones and is missing some. This sample has about 64,000 clones, with 80% to 90% found just once. The receptor's source is a boy aged 5 to 17 with severe ulcerative colitis. Sequencing was performed on blood. V and J are TRBV29-1 and TRBJ2-7, with a tentative D call TRBD2 (5 bases). Written as DNA, the CDR3 is TGCAGCGTTGATGGCTTAAGGAGCGGCACCTACGAGCAGTACTTC. It yields the protein CSVDGLRSGTYEQYF.